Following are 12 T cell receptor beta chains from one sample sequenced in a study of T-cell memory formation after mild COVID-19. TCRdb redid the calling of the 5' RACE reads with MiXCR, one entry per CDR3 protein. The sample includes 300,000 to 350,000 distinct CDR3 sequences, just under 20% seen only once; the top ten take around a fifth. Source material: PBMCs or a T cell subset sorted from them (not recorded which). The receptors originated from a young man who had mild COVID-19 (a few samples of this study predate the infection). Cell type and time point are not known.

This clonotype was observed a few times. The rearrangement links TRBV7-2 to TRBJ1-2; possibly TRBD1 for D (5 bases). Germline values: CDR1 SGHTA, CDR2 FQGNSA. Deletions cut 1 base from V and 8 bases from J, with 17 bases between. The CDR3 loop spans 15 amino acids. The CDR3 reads CASSLGGWPQGGYTF. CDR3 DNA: TGTGCCAGCAGCTTAGGGGGGTGGCCCCAGGGAGGCTACACCTTC.

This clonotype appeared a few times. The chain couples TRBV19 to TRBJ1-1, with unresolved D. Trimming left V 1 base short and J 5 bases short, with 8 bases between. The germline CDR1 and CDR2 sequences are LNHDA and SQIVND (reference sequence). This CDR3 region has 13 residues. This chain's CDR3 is CASSIGGSTEAFF. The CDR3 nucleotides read TGTGCCAGTAGTATAGGAGGGAGTACTGAAGCTTTCTTT.

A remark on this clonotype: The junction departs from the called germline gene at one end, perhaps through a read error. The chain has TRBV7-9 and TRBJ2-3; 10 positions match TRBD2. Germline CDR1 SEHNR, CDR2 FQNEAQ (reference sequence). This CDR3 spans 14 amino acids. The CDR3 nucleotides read TGTGCCAGCAGCATAGCGGGGGGAACAGATACGCAGTATTTT. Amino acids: CASSIAGGTDTQYF.

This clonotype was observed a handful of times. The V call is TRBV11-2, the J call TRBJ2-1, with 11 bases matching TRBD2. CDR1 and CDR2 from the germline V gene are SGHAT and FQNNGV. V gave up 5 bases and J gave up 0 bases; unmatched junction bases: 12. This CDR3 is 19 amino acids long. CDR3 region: CASSPTGTSGDSSYNEQFF. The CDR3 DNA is TGTGCCAGCAGCCCCACCGGGACTAGCGGCGACAGCTCCTACAATGAGCAGTTCTTC.

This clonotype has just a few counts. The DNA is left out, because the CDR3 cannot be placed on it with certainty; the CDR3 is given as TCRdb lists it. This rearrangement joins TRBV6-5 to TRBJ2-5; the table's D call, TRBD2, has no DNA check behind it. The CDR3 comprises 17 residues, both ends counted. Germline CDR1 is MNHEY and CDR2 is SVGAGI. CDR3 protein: CATMGASTSGPYGPQYF.

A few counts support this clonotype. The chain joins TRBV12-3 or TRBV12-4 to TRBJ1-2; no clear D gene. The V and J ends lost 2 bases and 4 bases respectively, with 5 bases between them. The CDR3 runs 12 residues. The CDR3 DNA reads TGTGCCAGCAGTTTAAGGATCTATGGCTACACCTTC. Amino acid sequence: CASSLRIYGYTF.

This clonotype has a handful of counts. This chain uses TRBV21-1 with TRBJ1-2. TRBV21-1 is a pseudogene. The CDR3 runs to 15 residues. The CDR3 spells CASSPRDLPNYGYTF. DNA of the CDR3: TGTGCCAGCAGCCCACGGGACTTGCCTAACTATGGCTACACCTTC.

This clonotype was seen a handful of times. This CDR3 reads CASSDRQGNYYEQYF. CDR3 DNA: TGTGCCAGCAGCGACCGGCAGGGGAACTACTACGAGCAGTACTTC. V gene TRBV21-1 combines with J gene TRBJ2-7. TRBV21-1 has pseudogene status. The CDR3 is 15 amino acids.

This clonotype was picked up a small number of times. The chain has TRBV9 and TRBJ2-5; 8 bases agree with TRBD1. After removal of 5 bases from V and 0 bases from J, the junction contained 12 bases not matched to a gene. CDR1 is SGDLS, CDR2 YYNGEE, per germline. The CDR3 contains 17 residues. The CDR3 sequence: CASSPPSGGVNQETQYF. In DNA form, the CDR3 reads TGTGCCAGCAGTCCTCCCTCAGGGGGCGTAAACCAAGAGACCCAGTACTTC. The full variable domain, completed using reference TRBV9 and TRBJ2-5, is DSGVTQTPKHLITATGQRVTLRCSPRSGDLSVYWYQQSLDQGLQFLIQYYNGEERAKGNILERFSAQQFPDLHSELNLSSLELGDSALYFCASSPPSGGVNQETQYFGPGTRLLVL.

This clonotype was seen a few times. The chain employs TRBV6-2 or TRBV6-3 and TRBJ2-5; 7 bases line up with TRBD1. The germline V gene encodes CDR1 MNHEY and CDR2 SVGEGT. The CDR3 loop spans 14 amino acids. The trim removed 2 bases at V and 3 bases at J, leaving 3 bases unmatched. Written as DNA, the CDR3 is TGTGCCAGCAGTTACGAAGGGACAGAAGAGACCCAGTACTTC. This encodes CASSYEGTEETQYF.

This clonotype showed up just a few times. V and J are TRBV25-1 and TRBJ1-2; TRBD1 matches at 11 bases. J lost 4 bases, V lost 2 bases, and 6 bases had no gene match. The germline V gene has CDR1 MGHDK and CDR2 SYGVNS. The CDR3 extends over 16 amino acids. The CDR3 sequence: CASSELDRGLFYGYTF. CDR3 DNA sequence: TGTGCCAGCAGTGAACTGGACAGGGGGCTATTCTATGGCTACACCTTC.

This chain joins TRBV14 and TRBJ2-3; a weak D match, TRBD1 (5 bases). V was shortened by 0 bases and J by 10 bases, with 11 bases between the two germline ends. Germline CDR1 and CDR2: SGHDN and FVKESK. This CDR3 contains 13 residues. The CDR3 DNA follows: TGTGCCAGCAGCCAAGACCTGGCCAGGGCGCAGTATTTT. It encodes CASSQDLARAQYF.